The clone carrying this T cell receptor (beta chain) has ten or more counts. V was clipped by 0 bases and J by 5 bases; unmatched bases: 10. The CDR3 extends over 19 amino acids. CDR1 is LGHNA and CDR2 is YNFKEQ in the germline V gene. These data are taken from a study of Graves' ophthalmopathy and Graves' hyperthyroidism. As the starting material, around 9.1 ml of fresh peripheral blood yielded the PBMCs. Amplification targeted the TCR beta CDR3 regions, with RNA transcripts as the source material. Amplification began with first-round RT-PCR using HTBI primers, then second-round multiplex PCR was performed. From the multiplex PCR reads, TCRdb called clonotypes with MiXCR, one entry per CDR3 protein. This sample carries about 48,000 distinct CDR3 sequences, about 50% of them seen once, and the ten largest clones take about 24%.

The chain has TRBV4-2 and TRBJ2-2; 12 nucleotides match TRBD2. This TCR was sampled from an adult man with Graves' ophthalmopathy. The sequenced material came from peripheral blood. As DNA, the CDR3 is TGTGCCAGCAGCCAAGATAATCTAGCGGGAGGGTCTCCGACCGGGGAGCTGTTTTTT. Amino acid sequence: CASSQDNLAGGSPTGELFF.